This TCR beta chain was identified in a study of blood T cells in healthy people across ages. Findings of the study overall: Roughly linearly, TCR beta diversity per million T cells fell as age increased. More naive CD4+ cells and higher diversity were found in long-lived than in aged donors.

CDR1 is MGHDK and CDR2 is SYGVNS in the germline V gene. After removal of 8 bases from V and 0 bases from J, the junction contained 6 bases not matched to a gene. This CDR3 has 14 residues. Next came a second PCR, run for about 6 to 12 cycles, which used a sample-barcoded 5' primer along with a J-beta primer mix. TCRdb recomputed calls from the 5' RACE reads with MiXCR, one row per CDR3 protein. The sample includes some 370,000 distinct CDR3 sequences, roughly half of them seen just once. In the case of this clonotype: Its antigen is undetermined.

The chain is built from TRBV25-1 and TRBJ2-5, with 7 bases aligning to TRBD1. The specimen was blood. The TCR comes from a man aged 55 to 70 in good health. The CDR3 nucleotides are TGTGCCAGCCGGGGACAGCTAGACCAAGAGACCCAGTACTTC. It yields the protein CASRGQLDQETQYF.